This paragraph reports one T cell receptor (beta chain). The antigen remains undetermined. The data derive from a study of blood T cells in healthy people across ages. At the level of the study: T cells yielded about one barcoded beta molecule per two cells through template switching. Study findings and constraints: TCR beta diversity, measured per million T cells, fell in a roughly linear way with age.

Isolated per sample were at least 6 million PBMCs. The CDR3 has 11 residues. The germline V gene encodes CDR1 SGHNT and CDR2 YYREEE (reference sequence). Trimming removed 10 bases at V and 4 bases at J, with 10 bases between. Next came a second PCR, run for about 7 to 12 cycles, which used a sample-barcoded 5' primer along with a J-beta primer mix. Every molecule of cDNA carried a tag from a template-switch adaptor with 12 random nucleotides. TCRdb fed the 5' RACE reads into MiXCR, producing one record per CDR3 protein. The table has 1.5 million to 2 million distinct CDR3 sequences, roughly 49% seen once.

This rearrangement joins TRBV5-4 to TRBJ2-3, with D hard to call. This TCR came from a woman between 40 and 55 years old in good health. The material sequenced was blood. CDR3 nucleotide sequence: TGTGCCCCAGGTGGGTCAGATACGCAGTATTTT. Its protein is CAPGGSDTQYF.